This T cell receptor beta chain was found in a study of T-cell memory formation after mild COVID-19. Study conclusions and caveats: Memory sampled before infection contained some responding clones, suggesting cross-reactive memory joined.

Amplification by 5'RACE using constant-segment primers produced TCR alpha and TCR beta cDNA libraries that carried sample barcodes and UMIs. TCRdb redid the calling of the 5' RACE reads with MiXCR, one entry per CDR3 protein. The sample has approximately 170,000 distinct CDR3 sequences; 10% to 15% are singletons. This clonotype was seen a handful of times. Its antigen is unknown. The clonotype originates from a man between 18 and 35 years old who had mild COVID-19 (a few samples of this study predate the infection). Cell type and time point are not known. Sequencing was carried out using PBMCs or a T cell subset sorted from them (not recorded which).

CDR3 DNA sequence: TGCGCCAGCAGCTACAACCCAAGCGGGGTCTACGAGCAGTACGTC. Amino acids: CASSYNPSGVYEQYV. The chain employs TRBV4-1 and TRBJ2-7; the match to TRBD2 covers 7 bases. J was trimmed by 3 bases and V by 5 bases; bases with no gene match: 10. In germline, CDR1 is MGHRA, CDR2 YSYEKL. The CDR3 is made up of 15 amino acids.